Shown below are 25 T cell receptor beta chains from a single sample sequenced in a study of CD8+ T cells in alopecia areata. Documented treatment: oral pan-JAK inhibitor, 5-10 mg twice daily. Following extraction, RNA underwent reverse transcription to cDNA, which served as the sequencing template. The assay was immunoSEQ multiplex PCR, and TCRdb's table has in-frame clones only and misses some. This sample yields about 170,000 clones, of which about 61% are seen a single time; 16% belongs to the top ten. The specimen comprised CD4+ T cells sorted from blood, sampled at approximately week 55, from a patient treated with tofacitinib. These receptors all stem from a human donor with alopecia areata.

V usage is TRBV2 and J usage is TRBJ1-5, with D perhaps TRBD1 (5 bases). Per germline, CDR1 SNHLY and CDR2 FYNNEI. With 3 bases removed from V and 7 bases from J, the gap between germline ends came to 13 bases. The CDR3 extends over 14 amino acids. Here the CDR3 DNA reads TGTGCCAGCAGTGATCGGGGGGTCGGACAGCCCCAGCATTTT. Protein sequence: CASSDRGVGQPQHF.

This clone was seen a few times. CDR3 nucleotide sequence: TGCGCCAGCAGCTGGGGAGACAGGCCTAACTATGGCTACACCTTC. It specifies CASSWGDRPNYGYTF. This chain uses TRBV5-1 with TRBJ1-2; tentative D call: TRBD1 (6 bases). Per the germline V gene, CDR1 is SGHRS and CDR2 is YFSETQ. Deletions cut 3 bases from V and 0 bases from J, with 12 bases between. The CDR3 sequence is 15 residues long.

There are a few counts of this clone. The V and J genes are TRBV11-2 and TRBJ1-1; tentatively, D is TRBD1 (5 bases). V gave up 5 bases and J gave up 3 bases, with 10 bases separating them. This CDR3 has 13 amino acids. Germline V gene sequence: CDR1 SGHAT, CDR2 FQNNGV. The CDR3 loop reads CASSRGEDTEAFF. The DNA for the CDR3 is TGTGCCAGCAGCCGGGGGGAGGACACTGAAGCTTTCTTT. Together with reference TRBV11-2 and TRBJ1-1, the CDR3 gives the full variable domain: EAGVAQSPRYKIIEKRQSVAFWCNPISGHATLYWYQQILGQGPKLLIQFQNNGVVDDSQLPKDRFSAERLKGVDSTLKIQPAKLEDSAVYLCASSRGEDTEAFFGQGTRLTVV.

This clone was found a few times. This chain connects TRBV5-1 to TRBJ2-2; D gene unclear. V was clipped by 1 base and J by 2 bases, with 9 bases between them. Per germline, CDR1 SGHRS and CDR2 YFSETQ. There are 15 residues in the CDR3. The CDR3 DNA reads TGCGCCAGCAGCTTGTCAGTAGCAAACACCGGGGAGCTGTTTTTT. Translating it yields CASSLSVANTGELFF.

The chain is built from TRBV29-1 and TRBJ1-1; D gene unclear. The CDR3 loop spans 13 amino acids. The V gene lost 4 bases and the J gene lost 1 base, with 10 bases spanning the gap. Germline V gives CDR1 SQVTM, CDR2 ANQGSEA. CDR3 amino acids: CSVGARTNTEAFF. Here the CDR3 DNA reads TGCAGCGTTGGAGCTCGGACGAACACTGAAGCTTTCTTT. Full variable domain (missing parts from reference TRBV29-1 and TRBJ1-1): SAVISQKPSRDICQRGTSLTIQCQVDSQVTMMFWYRQQPGQSLTLIATANQGSEATYESGFVIDKFPISRPNLTFSTLTVSNMSPEDSSIYLCSVGARTNTEAFFGQGTRLTVV.

The chain couples TRBV30 to TRBJ2-1; D is uncertain. Between the trimmed V and J ends, which lost 0 bases and 8 bases, there was a span of 8 bases. The CDR3 is 12 amino acids. Germline loops: CDR1 GTSNPN, CDR2 SVGIG (reference sequence). The CDR3 region is CAWSVPSDEQFF. CDR3 in DNA: TGTGCCTGGAGTGTCCCGTCCGATGAGCAGTTCTTC.

Worth noting for this clone: The junction differs from germline at one of its ends, possibly a read error. The gene calls are TRBV6-5 and TRBJ1-1; D unclear. Germline V lookup: CDR1 MNHEY, CDR2 SVGAGI. The CDR3 length is 13 residues. CDR3 amino acids: CAISARGNTEAFF. The DNA for the CDR3 is TGTGCCATCAGTGCCCGGGGGAACACTGAAGCTTTCTTT.

The chain is built from TRBV18 and TRBJ2-7; no clear D. Germline CDR1 reads KGHSH; CDR2 reads LQKENI. V was shortened by 4 bases and J by 1 base, with 5 bases between the two germline ends. The CDR3 is made up of 12 amino acids. This chain's CDR3 is CASSLSSYEQYF. The CDR3 coding sequence is TGTGCCAGCTCACTGTCTTCCTACGAGCAGTACTTC.

This clone has only one observation. This chain joins TRBV20-1 and TRBJ2-5, with 10 bases aligning to TRBD2. With 5 bases clipped from V and 9 bases from J, the junction kept 3 bases outside the gene matches. Per germline, CDR1 DFQATT and CDR2 SNEGSKA (reference sequence). This CDR3 has 11 residues. The CDR3 DNA reads TGCAGTGCTCCAGCGGGAGGGGCCCAGTACTTC. Translated, it gives CSAPAGGAQYF.

This clone has only a few counts. The chain joins TRBV29-1 to TRBJ2-3; 11 nucleotides match TRBD1. Germline values: CDR1 SQVTM, CDR2 ANQGSEA. The CDR3 has 13 residues. The trim removed 7 bases at V and 6 bases at J, leaving 6 bases unmatched. Here the CDR3 DNA reads TGCAGCGAGGGGCGGGACAGGGGGGATACGCAGTATTTT. It specifies CSEGRDRGDTQYF.

The chain carries TRBV2 and TRBJ2-3; D is undetermined. The CDR3 has 13 amino acids. Deletions cut 4 bases from V and 2 bases from J, with 7 bases between. Germline CDR1 reads SNHLY; CDR2 reads FYNNEI. The CDR3 DNA reads as TGTGCCAGCAGTGGGAGACCCACAGATACGCAGTATTTT. As protein: CASSGRPTDTQYF.

CDR3: CSVAQSNQPQHF. CDR3 DNA: TGCAGCGTGGCCCAAAGCAATCAGCCCCAGCATTTT. The genes are TRBV29-1 and TRBJ1-5; D remains ambiguous. This CDR3 is 12 amino acids long. Deletions cut 6 bases from V and 1 base from J, with 7 bases between. Germline V gene data show CDR1 as SQVTM and CDR2 as ANQGSEA.

This chain uses TRBV29-1 with TRBJ2-3, with 10 bases matching TRBD2. The V segment lost 2 bases and the J segment 15 bases; nucleotides outside the gene matches: 11. The CDR3 contains 13 residues. Germline V gives CDR1 SQVTM, CDR2 ANQGSEA. CDR3 sequence: CSVESLGAGGLYF. The CDR3 region has the DNA TGCAGCGTTGAATCTCTTGGAGCGGGGGGGCTTTATTTT.

This clone was detected many times. This sequence joins TRBV7-8 and TRBJ2-5; tentative D call: TRBD1 (6 bases). The germline gives CDR1 SGHVS, CDR2 FQNEAQ. With 0 bases removed from V and 2 bases from J, the gap between germline ends came to 10 bases. This CDR3 spans 15 amino acids. As DNA, the CDR3 is TGTGCCAGCAGCTTAGCCGGACAGAAGCAAGAGACCCAGTACTTC. Its protein is CASSLAGQKQETQYF.

This clone was seen more than once but under ten times. The J gene is TRBJ1-1, the V gene TRBV13, with D perhaps matching TRBD1 (6 bases). Looked up from germline, CDR1 is PRHDT and CDR2 is FYEKMQ (reference sequence). Trimming removed 6 bases at V and 4 bases at J, with 12 bases between. This CDR3 spans 13 amino acids. The CDR3 sequence: CASSQQGSTEAFF. The DNA of the CDR3 is TGTGCCAGCAGTCAGCAGGGGAGCACTGAAGCTTTCTTT.

The rearrangement joins TRBV5-1 to TRBJ2-3; D may correspond to TRBD1 or TRBD2 (5 bases each). This CDR3 is built from 15 residues. CDR1 and CDR2 from the germline V gene are SGHRS and YFSETQ. Trimming pared 2 bases from V and 2 bases from J, leaving 12 bases between. The CDR3 spells CASSFTGANTDTQYF. As DNA, the CDR3 is TGCGCCAGCAGCTTTACCGGGGCCAACACAGATACGCAGTATTTT.

The chain employs TRBV6-5 and TRBJ1-3, with D unclear. The germline V gene has CDR1 MNHEY and CDR2 SVGAGI. Trimming cost V 6 bases and J 5 bases, with 5 bases left between them. The CDR3 is made up of 11 amino acids. CDR3 region: CASSYRNTIYF. The CDR3 region has the DNA TGTGCCAGCAGCTACAGAAACACCATATATTTT.

This clone appeared a single time. V usage is TRBV6-5 and J usage is TRBJ1-2; 7 nucleotides match TRBD1. Germline loops: CDR1 MNHEY, CDR2 SVGAGI. The CDR3 is made up of 16 amino acids. The J segment lost 6 bases and the V segment lost 0 bases, leaving 10 bases of the junction unmatched. CDR3 protein: CASSYSTTGRFNGYTF. CDR3 in DNA: TGTGCCAGCAGTTACTCAACGACAGGGAGGTTTAATGGCTACACCTTC.

The chain recombines TRBV7-2 with TRBJ1-5; TRBD1 agrees at 8 bases. The CDR3 covers 13 residues. V trimming: 5 bases; J trimming: 6 bases; junction bases outside the gene matches: 3. Per the germline V gene, CDR1 is SGHTA and CDR2 is FQGNSA. The CDR3: CASSPDRVQPQHF. Here the CDR3 DNA reads TGTGCCAGCAGCCCGGACAGGGTTCAGCCCCAGCATTTT.

The V call is TRBV15, the J call TRBJ2-5, with TRBD2 as a possible D gene (6 bases). Trimming left V 5 bases short and J 5 bases short, with 12 bases between. This CDR3 region has 13 residues. The germline V gene encodes CDR1 LNHNV and CDR2 YYDKDF (reference sequence). Here the CDR3 DNA reads TGTGCCACCAGCGTAGGAGGGCACGAGACCCAGTACTTC. Translating it yields CATSVGGHETQYF.

The genes are TRBV29-1 and TRBJ1-1; no reliable D call. Germline-derived CDR1 and CDR2 are SQVTM and ANQGSEA. The CDR3 sequence is 12 residues long. The ends were cut back, 7 bases at V and 5 bases at J, with 14 bases in the middle. The CDR3 loop is CSAPIGLTEAFF. The DNA of the CDR3 is TGCAGCGCCCCCATCGGATTAACTGAAGCTTTCTTT.

The V call is TRBV6-5, the J call TRBJ2-5, with unresolved D. CDR3 length equals 9 residues. Deletions cut 9 bases from V and 11 bases from J, with 10 bases between. CDR1 and CDR2 (germline): MNHEY, SVGAGI. CDR3 in amino acids: CARQFRQYF. DNA of the CDR3: TGTGCCAGACAATTCCGACAGTACTTC.

The J gene is TRBJ2-7, the V gene TRBV21-1; the D call in the table, TRBD2, was not verified against the DNA. TRBV21-1 corresponds to a pseudogene. There are 8 residues in the CDR3. The CDR3 DNA follows: TGTGCCAGCAGATTTAAGTACTTC. It translates to CASRFKYF.

This clone was found once. The rearrangement uses TRBV19 and TRBJ1-5, with D maybe TRBD1 (6 bases). V shed 7 bases and J shed 5 bases, with 15 bases lying between them. The CDR3 consists of 14 residues. Germline lookup yields CDR1 LNHDA and CDR2 SQIVND (reference sequence). The CDR3 region is CASTADSSYQPQHF. The CDR3 DNA follows: TGTGCCAGTACCGCGGACAGTTCTTATCAGCCCCAGCATTTT.

This sequence joins TRBV27 and TRBJ1-1; the match to TRBD1 covers 8 bases. Looked up from germline, CDR1 is MNHEY and CDR2 is SMNVEV (reference sequence). J was trimmed by 4 bases and V by 3 bases; bases with no gene match: 1. The CDR3 length is 13 residues. Written as DNA, the CDR3 is TGTGCCAGCAGTTTGGACAGGGTCACTGAAGCTTTCTTT. Translating gives CASSLDRVTEAFF.